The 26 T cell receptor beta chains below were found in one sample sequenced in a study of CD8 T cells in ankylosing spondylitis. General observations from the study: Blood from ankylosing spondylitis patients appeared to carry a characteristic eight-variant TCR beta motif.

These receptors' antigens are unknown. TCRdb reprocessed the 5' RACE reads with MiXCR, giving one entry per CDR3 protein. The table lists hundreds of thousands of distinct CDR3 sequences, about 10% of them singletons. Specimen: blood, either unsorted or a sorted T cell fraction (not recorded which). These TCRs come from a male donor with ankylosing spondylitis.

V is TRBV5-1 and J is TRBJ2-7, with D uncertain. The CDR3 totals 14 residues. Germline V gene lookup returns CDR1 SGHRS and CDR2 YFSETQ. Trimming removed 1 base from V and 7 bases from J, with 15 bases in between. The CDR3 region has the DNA TGCGCCAGCAGCTTGCAGCGATCTGAGCTGGAGCAGTACTTC. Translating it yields CASSLQRSELEQYF.

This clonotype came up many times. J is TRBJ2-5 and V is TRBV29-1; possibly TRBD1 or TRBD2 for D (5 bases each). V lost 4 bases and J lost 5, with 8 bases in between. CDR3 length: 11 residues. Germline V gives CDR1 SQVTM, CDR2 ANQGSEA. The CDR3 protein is CSVAGSETQYF. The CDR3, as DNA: TGCAGCGTTGCAGGGAGCGAGACCCAGTACTTC.

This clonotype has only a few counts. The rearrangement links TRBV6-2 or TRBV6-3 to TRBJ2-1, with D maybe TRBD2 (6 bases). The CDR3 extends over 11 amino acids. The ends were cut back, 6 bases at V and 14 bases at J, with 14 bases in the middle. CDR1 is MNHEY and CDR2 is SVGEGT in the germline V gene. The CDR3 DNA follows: TGTGCCAGCAGCGATCCGGGACTGAAGTTCTTC. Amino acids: CASSDPGLKFF.

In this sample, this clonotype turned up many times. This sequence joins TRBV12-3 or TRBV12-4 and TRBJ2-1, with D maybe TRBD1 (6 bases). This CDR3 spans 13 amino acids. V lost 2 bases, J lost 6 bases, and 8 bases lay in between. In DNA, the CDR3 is TGTGCCAGCAGTTTATCCAGGGGCAATGAGCAGTTCTTC. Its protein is CASSLSRGNEQFF.

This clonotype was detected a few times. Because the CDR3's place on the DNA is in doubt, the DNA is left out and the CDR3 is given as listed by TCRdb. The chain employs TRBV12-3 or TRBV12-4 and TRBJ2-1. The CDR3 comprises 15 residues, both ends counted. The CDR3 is CASSFLEIAYNEQFF.

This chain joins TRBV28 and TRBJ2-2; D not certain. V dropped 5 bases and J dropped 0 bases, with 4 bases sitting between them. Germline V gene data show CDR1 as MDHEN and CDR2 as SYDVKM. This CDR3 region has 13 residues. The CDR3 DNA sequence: TGTGCCAGCAGTGACCCGAACACCGGGGAGCTGTTTTTT. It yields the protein CASSDPNTGELFF.

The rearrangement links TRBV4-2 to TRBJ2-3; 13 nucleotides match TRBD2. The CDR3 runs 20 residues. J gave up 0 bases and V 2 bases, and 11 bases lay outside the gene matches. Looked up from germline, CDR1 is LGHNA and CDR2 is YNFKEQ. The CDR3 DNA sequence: TGTGCCAGCAGCCAAAGGCCGGGACTAGCGGGAACCTCTAGCACAGATACGCAGTATTTT. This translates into CASSQRPGLAGTSSTDTQYF.

The CDR3 nucleotides read TGTGCCAGCAGCCAAGGGGGTAGCGGGAGATATGGGACCCAGTACTTC. Amino acids: CASSQGGSGRYGTQYF. V gene TRBV4-2 combines with J gene TRBJ2-5; 9 bases line up with TRBD2. The CDR3 contains 16 residues. Trimming took 1 base from V and 7 from J; bases not matched to a gene: 10. From germline, CDR1 is LGHNA and CDR2 YNFKEQ.

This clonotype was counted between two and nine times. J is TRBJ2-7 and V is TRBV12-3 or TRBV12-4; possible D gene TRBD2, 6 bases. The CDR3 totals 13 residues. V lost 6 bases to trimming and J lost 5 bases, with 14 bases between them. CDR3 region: CASRRDLGDEQYF. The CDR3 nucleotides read TGTGCCAGCAGGCGGGACCTAGGAGACGAGCAGTACTTC.

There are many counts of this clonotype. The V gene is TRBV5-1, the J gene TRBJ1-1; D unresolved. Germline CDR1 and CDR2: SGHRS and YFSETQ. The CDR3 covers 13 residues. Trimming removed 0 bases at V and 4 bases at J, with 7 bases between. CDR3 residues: CASSLAYSTEAFF. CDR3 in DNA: TGCGCCAGCAGCTTGGCGTATTCCACTGAAGCTTTCTTT.

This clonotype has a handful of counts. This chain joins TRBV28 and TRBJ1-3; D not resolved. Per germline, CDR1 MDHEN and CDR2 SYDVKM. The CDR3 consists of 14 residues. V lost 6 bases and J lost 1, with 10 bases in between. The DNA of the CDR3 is TGTGCCAGCAGACCCCTGGGTTCTGGAAACACCATATATTTT. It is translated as CASRPLGSGNTIYF.

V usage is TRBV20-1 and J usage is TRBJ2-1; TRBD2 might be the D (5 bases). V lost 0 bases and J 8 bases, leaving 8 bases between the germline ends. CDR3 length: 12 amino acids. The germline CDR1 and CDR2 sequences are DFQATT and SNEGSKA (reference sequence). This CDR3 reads CSARDLEDEQFF. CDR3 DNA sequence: TGCAGTGCTAGAGATTTGGAGGATGAGCAGTTCTTC.

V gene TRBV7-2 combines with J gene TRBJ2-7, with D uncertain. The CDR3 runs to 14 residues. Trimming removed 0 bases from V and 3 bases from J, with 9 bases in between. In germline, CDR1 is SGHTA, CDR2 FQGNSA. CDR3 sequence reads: CASSLAAVLYEQYF. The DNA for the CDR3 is TGTGCCAGCAGCTTAGCGGCAGTGCTCTACGAGCAGTACTTC. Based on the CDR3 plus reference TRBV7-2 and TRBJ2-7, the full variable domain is GAGVSQSPSNKVTEKGKDVELRCDPISGHTALYWYRQSLGQGLEFLIYFQGNSAPDKSGLPSDRFSAERTGGSVSTLTIQRTQQEDSAVYLCASSLAAVLYEQYFGPGTRLTVT.

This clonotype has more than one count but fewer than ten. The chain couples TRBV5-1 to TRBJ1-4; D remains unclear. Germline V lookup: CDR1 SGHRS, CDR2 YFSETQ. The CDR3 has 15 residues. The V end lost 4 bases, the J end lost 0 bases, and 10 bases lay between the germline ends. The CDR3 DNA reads TGCGCCAGCAGCGCACTGGGTGCAACTAATGAAAAACTGTTTTTT. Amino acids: CASSALGATNEKLFF.

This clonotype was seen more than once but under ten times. The DNA of the CDR3 is TGCAGTGCTCGCCGGGGGTCGGGGGATCAGCCCCAGCATTTT. Amino acids: CSARRGSGDQPQHF. The chain recombines TRBV20-1 with TRBJ1-5; D may be TRBD1 (5 bases). This CDR3 has 14 amino acids. The V and J ends lost 5 bases and 5 bases respectively, with 16 bases between them. Looked up from germline, CDR1 is DFQATT and CDR2 is SNEGSKA (reference sequence).

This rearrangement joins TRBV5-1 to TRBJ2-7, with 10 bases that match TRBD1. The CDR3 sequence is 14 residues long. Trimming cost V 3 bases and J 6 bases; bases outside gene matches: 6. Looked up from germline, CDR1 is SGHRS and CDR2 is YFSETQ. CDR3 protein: CASSSGQGEGEQYF. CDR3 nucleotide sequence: TGCGCCAGCAGCTCCGGACAGGGGGAGGGCGAGCAGTACTTC.

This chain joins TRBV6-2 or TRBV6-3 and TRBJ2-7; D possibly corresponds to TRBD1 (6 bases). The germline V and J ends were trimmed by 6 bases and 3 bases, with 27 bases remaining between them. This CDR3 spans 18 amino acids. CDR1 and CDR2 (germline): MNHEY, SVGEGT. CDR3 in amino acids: CASSRMVADSRIFYEQYF. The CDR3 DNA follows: TGTGCCAGCAGCCGAATGGTTGCGGACAGCCGCATATTCTACGAGCAGTACTTC.

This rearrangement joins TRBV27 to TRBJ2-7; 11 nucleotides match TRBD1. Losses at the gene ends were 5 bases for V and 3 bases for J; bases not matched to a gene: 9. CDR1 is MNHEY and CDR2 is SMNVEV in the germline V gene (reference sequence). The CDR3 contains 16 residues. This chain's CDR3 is CASSTPGTGGGYEQYF. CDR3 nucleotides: TGTGCCAGCAGTACCCCCGGGACAGGGGGAGGCTACGAGCAGTACTTC.

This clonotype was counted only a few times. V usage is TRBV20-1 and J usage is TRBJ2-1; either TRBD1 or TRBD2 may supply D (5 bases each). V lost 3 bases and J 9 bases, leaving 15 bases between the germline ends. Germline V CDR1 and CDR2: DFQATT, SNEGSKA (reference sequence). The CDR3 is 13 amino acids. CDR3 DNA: TGCAGTGCTAGTCCGGGACCCGACCGTGAGCAGTTCTTC. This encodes CSASPGPDREQFF.

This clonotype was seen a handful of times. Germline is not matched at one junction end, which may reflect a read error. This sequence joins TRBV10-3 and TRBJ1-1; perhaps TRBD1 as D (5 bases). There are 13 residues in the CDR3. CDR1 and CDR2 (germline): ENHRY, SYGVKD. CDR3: CAVRAGPDFEAFF. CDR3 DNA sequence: TGTGCCGTCAGGGCCGGGCCAGACTTTGAAGCTTTCTTT.

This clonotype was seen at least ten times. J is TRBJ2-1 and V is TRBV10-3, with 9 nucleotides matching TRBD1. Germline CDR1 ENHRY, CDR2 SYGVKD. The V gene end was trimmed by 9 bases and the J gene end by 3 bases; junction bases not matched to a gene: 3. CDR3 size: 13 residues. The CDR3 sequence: CAIQGADYNEQFF. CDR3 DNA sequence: TGTGCCATACAGGGGGCGGACTACAATGAGCAGTTCTTC.

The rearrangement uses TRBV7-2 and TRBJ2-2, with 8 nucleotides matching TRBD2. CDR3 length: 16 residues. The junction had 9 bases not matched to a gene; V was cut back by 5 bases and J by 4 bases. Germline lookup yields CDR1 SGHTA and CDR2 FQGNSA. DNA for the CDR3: TGTGCCAGCAGCCCCTACGGGAGGGCCACCACCGGGGAGCTGTTTTTT. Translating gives CASSPYGRATTGELFF.

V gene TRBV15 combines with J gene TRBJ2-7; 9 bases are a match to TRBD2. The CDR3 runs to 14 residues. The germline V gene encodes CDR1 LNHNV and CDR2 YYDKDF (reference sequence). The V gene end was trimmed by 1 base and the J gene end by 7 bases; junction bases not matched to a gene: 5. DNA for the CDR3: TGTGCCACCAGCAGAGTTGCGGGAGGGGAGGAGCAGTACTTC. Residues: CATSRVAGGEEQYF.

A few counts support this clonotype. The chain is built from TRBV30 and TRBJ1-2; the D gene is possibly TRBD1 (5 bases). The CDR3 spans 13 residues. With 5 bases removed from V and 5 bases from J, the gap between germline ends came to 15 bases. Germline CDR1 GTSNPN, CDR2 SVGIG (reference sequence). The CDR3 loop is CAWENDWGYGYTF. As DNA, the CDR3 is TGTGCCTGGGAAAATGACTGGGGGTATGGCTACACCTTC.

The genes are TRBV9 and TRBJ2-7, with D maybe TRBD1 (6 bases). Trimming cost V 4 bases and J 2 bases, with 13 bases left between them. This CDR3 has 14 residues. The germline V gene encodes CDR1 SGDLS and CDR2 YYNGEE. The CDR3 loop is CASSSRDTAYEQYF. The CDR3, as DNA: TGTGCCAGCAGCAGCCGGGACACAGCCTACGAGCAGTACTTC.

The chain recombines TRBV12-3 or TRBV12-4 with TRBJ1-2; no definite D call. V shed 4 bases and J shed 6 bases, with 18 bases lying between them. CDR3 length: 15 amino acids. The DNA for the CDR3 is TGTGCCAGCAGTTCTCTTAAGGGCCGATTGCATGGCTACACCTTC. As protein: CASSSLKGRLHGYTF.